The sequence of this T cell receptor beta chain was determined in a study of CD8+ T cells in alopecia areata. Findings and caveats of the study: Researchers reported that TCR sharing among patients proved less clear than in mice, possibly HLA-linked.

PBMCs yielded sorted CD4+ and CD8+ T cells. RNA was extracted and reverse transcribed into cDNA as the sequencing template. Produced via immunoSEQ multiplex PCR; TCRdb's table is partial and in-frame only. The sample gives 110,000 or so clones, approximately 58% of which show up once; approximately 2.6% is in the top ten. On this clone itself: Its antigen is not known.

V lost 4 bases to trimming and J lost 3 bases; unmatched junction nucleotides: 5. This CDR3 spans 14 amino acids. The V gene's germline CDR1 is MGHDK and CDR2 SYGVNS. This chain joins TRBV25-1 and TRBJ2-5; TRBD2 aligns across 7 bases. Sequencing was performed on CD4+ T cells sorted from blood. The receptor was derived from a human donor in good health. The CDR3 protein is CASSAPGGEETQYF. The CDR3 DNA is TGTGCCAGCAGTGCACCGGGAGGTGAAGAGACCCAGTACTTC.